These 3 T cell receptor beta chains came from one sample sequenced in a study of blood T cell repertoires in COVID-19. Sequencing used immunoSEQ multiplex PCR; TCRdb keeps in-frame clones, though not all of them. The sample contains about 150,000 clones, about 85% of which appear only once. The sequenced sample was peripheral blood. The receptors derive from a woman in her 70s with acute or convalescent COVID-19.

This chain uses TRBV18 with TRBJ2-2; TRBD1 matches at 8 bases. Germline loops: CDR1 KGHSH, CDR2 LQKENI. The CDR3 extends over 16 amino acids. V lost 3 bases, J lost 1 base, and 4 bases stayed unmatched. This CDR3 is CASSPRQGQNTGELFF. CDR3 coding DNA: TGTGCCAGCTCACCGCGACAGGGGCAGAACACCGGGGAGCTGTTTTTT.

The genes are TRBV28 and TRBJ1-2, with a weak D call TRBD1 (5 bases). V lost 5 bases and J 8 bases, leaving 15 bases between the germline ends. The CDR3 covers 13 residues. Germline assignment: CDR1 MDHEN and CDR2 SYDVKM. The CDR3 region has the DNA TGTGCCAGCAGTCCTGGGGCTGACTGGGGCTACACCTTC. Its protein is CASSPGADWGYTF.

The genes are TRBV3-1 (or the pseudogene TRBV3-2) and TRBJ1-5; D possibly corresponds to TRBD1 (6 bases). Per germline, CDR1 LGHDT and CDR2 YNNKEL (reference sequence). Trimming left V 2 bases short and J 3 bases short, with 11 bases between. This CDR3 comprises 15 residues. The CDR3 is CASSQTGGFNQPQHF. DNA of the CDR3: TGTGCCAGCAGCCAAACGGGGGGCTTCAATCAGCCCCAGCATTTT.